These 28 T cell receptor beta chains were sequenced from one sample in a study of CD8+ T cells in alopecia areata. As to treatment: oral pan-JAK inhibitor, 5-10 mg twice daily. Following RNA extraction, reverse transcription yielded cDNA that acted as the sequencing template. Clones were sequenced by immunoSEQ multiplex PCR, and TCRdb holds only the in-frame ones, with some missing. The table has under 350,000 clones, roughly 60% seen once. The sequenced sample was CD4+ T cells sorted from blood, obtained at week 24, from a patient treated with tofacitinib. These TCRs come from a human donor with alopecia areata.

This clone was observed once. The gene calls are TRBV7-9 and TRBJ1-1; D is perhaps TRBD1 (5 bases). The CDR3 totals 13 residues. V lost 11 bases and J lost 2, with 15 bases in between. Germline lookup yields CDR1 SEHNR and CDR2 FQNEAQ (reference sequence). The CDR3: CACGRGPNTEAFF. Written as DNA, the CDR3 is TGTGCCTGCGGTAGGGGTCCCAACACTGAAGCTTTCTTT.

The chain couples TRBV6-6 to TRBJ2-3, with 7 bases aligning to TRBD1. Germline V gene data show CDR1 as MNHNY and CDR2 as SVGAGI (reference sequence). The CDR3 runs 13 residues. V was clipped by 6 bases and J by 5 bases; unmatched bases: 5. CDR3 nucleotides: TGTGCCAGCAGGGGACAGACTGAAGATACGCAGTATTTT. This translates into CASRGQTEDTQYF.

J is TRBJ2-3 and V is TRBV2; tentative D call: TRBD1 (5 bases). CDR1 is SNHLY and CDR2 is FYNNEI in the germline V gene. V was trimmed by 5 bases and J by 1 base, leaving 7 bases between them. This CDR3 comprises 13 residues. CDR3 loop: CASSQGGTDTQYF. The CDR3 DNA reads as TGTGCCAGCAGTCAGGGTGGCACAGATACGCAGTATTTT.

The gene calls are TRBV2 and TRBJ2-5; tentatively, D is TRBD1 or TRBD2 (5 bases each). V lost 7 bases and J lost 2, with 14 bases in between. This CDR3 has 14 amino acids. The V gene's germline CDR1 is SNHLY and CDR2 FYNNEI. Here the CDR3 DNA reads TGTGCCAGCACCAACCGGGACGGACAAGAGACCCAGTACTTC. It codes for CASTNRDGQETQYF.

A few counts support this clone. This chain links TRBV11-2 with TRBJ2-7; D is undetermined. Germline V CDR1 and CDR2: SGHAT, FQNNGV. V was pared by 5 bases and J by 9 bases, with 14 bases between. This CDR3 spans 12 amino acids. The CDR3 reads CASSPGRPGQYF. The CDR3 coding sequence is TGTGCCAGCAGCCCCGGCCGTCCAGGGCAGTACTTC.

This chain links TRBV29-1 with TRBJ2-3; D is possibly TRBD1 or TRBD2 (5 bases each). CDR1 is SQVTM, CDR2 ANQGSEA, per germline. The CDR3 covers 14 residues. V lost 6 bases, J lost 2 bases, and 15 bases lay in between. CDR3 loop: CSVDAGTATDTQYF. The CDR3 coding sequence is TGCAGCGTCGACGCCGGGACGGCCACAGATACGCAGTATTTT.

This clone was detected a few times. The V and J genes are TRBV14 and TRBJ1-1; D gene uncertain. V was trimmed by 2 bases and J by 3 bases, leaving 10 bases between them. The CDR3 sequence is 14 residues long. In germline, CDR1 is SGHDN, CDR2 FVKESK. The CDR3 protein is CASSQRARDTEAFF. The CDR3 nucleotides read TGTGCCAGCAGCCAAAGGGCTCGGGACACTGAAGCTTTCTTT.

This CDR3 reads CAWSVLQGYQPGANVLTF. Here the CDR3 DNA reads TGTGCCTGGAGTGTACTACAGGGCTACCAACCTGGGGCCAACGTCCTGACTTTC. This chain uses TRBV30 with TRBJ2-6, with a possible D match to TRBD1 (6 bases). The germline V gene has CDR1 GTSNPN and CDR2 SVGIG (reference sequence). The ends were cut back, 0 bases at V and 2 bases at J, with 17 bases in the middle. The CDR3 has 18 residues.

This chain uses TRBV6-1 with TRBJ1-5; tentatively, D is TRBD1 (5 bases). The ends were cut back, 7 bases at V and 0 bases at J, with 13 bases in the middle. The germline V gene encodes CDR1 MNHNS and CDR2 SASEGT. The CDR3 is 15 amino acids. The CDR3 nucleotides read TGTGCCAGCACGGGAGGGGCCTATAGCAATCAGCCCCAGCATTTT. It specifies CASTGGAYSNQPQHF.

The CDR3 bases are TGTGCCAGCAGCCGACTAGCGGGGGGTTTCAGCTCCTACGAGCAGTACTTC. This codes for CASSRLAGGFSSYEQYF. This chain joins TRBV11-2 and TRBJ2-7; 13 bases are a match to TRBD2. The CDR3 length is 17 residues. Per germline, CDR1 SGHAT and CDR2 FQNNGV. The trim removed 5 bases at V and 0 bases at J, leaving 7 bases unmatched.

The chain employs TRBV5-6 and TRBJ2-7, with D hard to call. The germline gives CDR1 SGHDT, CDR2 YYEEEE. This CDR3 is 12 amino acids long. Trimming took off 5 bases at V and 3 bases at J, with 9 bases between the two ends. The CDR3, as DNA: TGTGCCAGCAGTCCGAACCGCTACGAGCAGTACTTC. As protein: CASSPNRYEQYF.

The rearrangement links TRBV30 to TRBJ2-7, with D maybe TRBD1 (5 bases). Trimming cost V 1 base and J 5 bases, with 12 bases left between them. Per the germline V gene, CDR1 is GTSNPN and CDR2 is SVGIG (reference sequence). There are 13 residues in the CDR3. DNA of the CDR3: TGTGCCTGGAGTGAGGCCAGGGATCACGAGCAGTACTTC. Translating it yields CAWSEARDHEQYF.

V usage is TRBV6-6 and J usage is TRBJ1-6; 9 bases agree with TRBD1. Looked up from germline, CDR1 is MNHNY and CDR2 is SVGAGI (reference sequence). V dropped 6 bases and J dropped 8; count of bases not matched to a gene: 5. The CDR3 length is 14 residues. CDR3 region: CASRGDRDYSPLHF. CDR3 sequence (DNA): TGTGCCAGCAGGGGGGACAGGGATTATTCACCCCTCCACTTT.

The chain joins TRBV29-1 to TRBJ1-2; TRBD1 aligns across 7 bases. The CDR3 contains 13 residues. V trimming: 5 bases; J trimming: 3 bases; junction bases outside the gene matches: 6. CDR1 and CDR2 (germline): SQVTM, ANQGSEA. As DNA, the CDR3 is TGCAGCGTTCGACCCGGGACAGACTATGGCTACACCTTC. It specifies CSVRPGTDYGYTF. The full variable domain, rest sourced from reference TRBV29-1 and TRBJ1-2, is SAVISQKPSRDICQRGTSLTIQCQVDSQVTMMFWYRQQPGQSLTLIATANQGSEATYESGFVIDKFPISRPNLTFSTLTVSNMSPEDSSIYLCSVRPGTDYGYTFGSGTRLTVV.

As regards this clone: One end of the junction fails to match germline, which may point to a read error. The rearrangement uses TRBV30 and TRBJ1-3, with 9 bases fitting TRBD1. CDR3 length: 17 residues. Looked up from germline, CDR1 is GTSNPN and CDR2 is SVGIG (reference sequence). The CDR3 sequence: CAWTTPGQGPFRDTMYF. The CDR3 DNA reads as TGTGCCTGGACGACCCCGGGACAGGGCCCCTTTCGGGACACCATGTATTTT.

This chain links TRBV5-4 with TRBJ2-3; TRBD1 agrees at 9 bases. The CDR3 spans 15 residues. Germline V gene sequence: CDR1 SGHNT, CDR2 YYREEE (reference sequence). Trimming at V came to 0 bases and at J to 4 bases, leaving 3 bases not matched to a gene. The CDR3 spells CASSLGGQGADTQYF. Written as DNA, the CDR3 is TGTGCCAGCAGCTTGGGGGGACAGGGCGCAGATACGCAGTATTTT.

The chain joins TRBV30 to TRBJ1-1, with D uncertain. V was cut by 5 bases and J by 11 bases, with 18 bases left in between. From germline, CDR1 is GTSNPN and CDR2 SVGIG (reference sequence). This CDR3 has 12 residues. CDR3 in amino acids: CAWVLGNVRAFF. CDR3 DNA: TGTGCCTGGGTTCTTGGAAACGTGCGGGCTTTCTTT.

V and J are TRBV29-1 and TRBJ1-2; no clear D gene. The CDR3 extends over 11 amino acids. V was cut by 7 bases and J by 2 bases, with 8 bases left in between. Germline CDR1 and CDR2: SQVTM and ANQGSEA. The CDR3 nucleotides are TGCAGCGCCGGGGAAAACTATGGCTACACCTTC. It encodes CSAGENYGYTF.

V usage is TRBV7-9 and J usage is TRBJ2-3; TRBD2 matches 14 bases. CDR3 length: 15 residues. V dropped 5 bases and J dropped 5; count of bases not matched to a gene: 3. Germline V gene sequence: CDR1 SEHNR, CDR2 FQNEAQ (reference sequence). The CDR3 DNA is TGTGCCAGCAGCCGACTAGCGGGGGGGAGAGATACGCAGTATTTT. It specifies CASSRLAGGRDTQYF.

This clone appeared a few times. The J gene is TRBJ2-1, the V gene TRBV7-2, with a tentative D call TRBD1 (5 bases). This CDR3 has 12 amino acids. CDR1 and CDR2 (germline): SGHTA, FQGNSA. V lost 3 bases and J lost 12, with 12 bases in between. CDR3 nucleotides: TGTGCCAGCAGCTTCCGGACATGGCGGCAGTTCTTC. As protein: CASSFRTWRQFF. The full variable domain, rest sourced from reference TRBV7-2 and TRBJ2-1, is GAGVSQSPSNKVTEKGKDVELRCDPISGHTALYWYRQSLGQGLEFLIYFQGNSAPDKSGLPSDRFSAERTGGSVSTLTIQRTQQEDSAVYLCASSFRTWRQFFGPGTRLTVL.

A remark on this clone: One end of the junction varies from germline; a read error may be responsible. The chain links TRBV7-7 to TRBJ2-2, with 8 bases that match TRBD1. Germline V lookup: CDR1 SSHAT, CDR2 FNYEAQ (reference sequence). The CDR3 loop spans 15 amino acids. This CDR3 reads CASSLGQGENGELFF. CDR3 DNA sequence: TGTGCTAGCAGCTTAGGACAGGGCGAGAACGGGGAGCTGTTTTTT.

The V gene is TRBV19, the J gene TRBJ1-5, with a weak D call TRBD1 (5 bases). CDR3 length: 15 residues. Trimming stripped 5 bases from V and 4 bases from J, with 15 bases between. Germline V lookup: CDR1 LNHDA, CDR2 SQIVND (reference sequence). The CDR3 protein is CASSATGTANQPQHF. The CDR3 DNA reads TGTGCCAGTAGTGCAACCGGGACGGCAAATCAGCCCCAGCATTTT.

The chain combines TRBV11-2 with TRBJ2-5, with D hard to call. This CDR3 spans 10 amino acids. Germline CDR1 and CDR2: SGHAT and FQNNGV. Between the trimmed V and J ends, which lost 8 bases and 2 bases, there was a span of 3 bases. The CDR3 DNA sequence: TGTGCCAGCGGTCAAGAGACCCAGTACTTC. Protein sequence: CASGQETQYF.

This clone was seen just once. This chain links TRBV2 with TRBJ1-2, with D perhaps TRBD1 (5 bases). This CDR3 is built from 14 residues. The V gene's germline CDR1 is SNHLY and CDR2 FYNNEI. V lost 1 base and J lost 5, with 11 bases in between. For the CDR3, the DNA is TGTGCCAGCAGTGAAGTTGCAGGGAATTATGGCTACACCTTC. As protein: CASSEVAGNYGYTF.

This chain joins TRBV11-2 and TRBJ2-1; weak D call: TRBD1 (6 bases). The CDR3 covers 16 residues. With 2 bases removed from V and 7 bases from J, the gap between germline ends came to 18 bases. Germline lookup yields CDR1 SGHAT and CDR2 FQNNGV. CDR3 in DNA: TGTGCCAGCAGCTTAAAACCCAGGGGAAACTTTAATGAGCAGTTCTTC. Translating gives CASSLKPRGNFNEQFF.

This rearrangement joins TRBV11-1 to TRBJ2-5; D is unclear. With 0 bases removed from V and 5 bases from J, the gap between germline ends came to 19 bases. The V gene's germline CDR1 is SGHAT and CDR2 FQDESV (reference sequence). The CDR3 covers 17 residues. This CDR3 reads CASSLAPSGQARETQYF. The CDR3 DNA is TGTGCCAGCAGCTTAGCCCCGTCCGGGCAAGCTAGGGAGACCCAGTACTTC.

This clone has more than one count but fewer than ten. The rearrangement uses TRBV2 and TRBJ1-1; perhaps TRBD1 as D (6 bases). The V end was cut by 5 bases, the J end by 3 bases, with 13 bases between. The CDR3 loop spans 14 amino acids. Germline V lookup: CDR1 SNHLY, CDR2 FYNNEI. CDR3 sequence reads: CASSKQGSDTEAFF. CDR3 bases: TGTGCCAGCAGTAAACAGGGTTCCGACACTGAAGCTTTCTTT.

The chain has TRBV11-2 and TRBJ2-4; perhaps TRBD2 as D (7 bases). The CDR3 sequence is 18 residues long. Trimming removed 1 base at V and 0 bases at J, with 16 bases between. The V gene's germline CDR1 is SGHAT and CDR2 FQNNGV. In DNA form, the CDR3 reads TGTGCCAGCAGCTTAGTCGCGGGGGCAGGCATAGCCAAAAACATTCAGTACTTC. As protein: CASSLVAGAGIAKNIQYF.